The clone carrying this T cell receptor (beta chain) was recorded only once. Trimming cost V 7 bases and J 1 base, with 10 bases left between them. The V gene's germline CDR1 is MDHEN and CDR2 SYDVKM. This CDR3 has 13 amino acids. PCR primers comprised 60 Vbeta and 13 Jbeta primers. Sequencing used immunoSEQ multiplex PCR; TCRdb keeps in-frame clones, though not all of them. The sample includes about 140,000 clones, 60% to 85% of them seen just once. The sample comes from a study of cytomegalovirus exposure and HLA in healthy donors. This TCR was sampled from a male donor in good health and CMV-seronegative. The gene calls are TRBV28 and TRBJ1-1; D gene unclear. The sequenced material came from PBMCs. The CDR3 nucleotides read TGTGCCAGCACCAATAGTCCGAACACTGAAGCTTTCTTT. It yields the protein CASTNSPNTEAFF.